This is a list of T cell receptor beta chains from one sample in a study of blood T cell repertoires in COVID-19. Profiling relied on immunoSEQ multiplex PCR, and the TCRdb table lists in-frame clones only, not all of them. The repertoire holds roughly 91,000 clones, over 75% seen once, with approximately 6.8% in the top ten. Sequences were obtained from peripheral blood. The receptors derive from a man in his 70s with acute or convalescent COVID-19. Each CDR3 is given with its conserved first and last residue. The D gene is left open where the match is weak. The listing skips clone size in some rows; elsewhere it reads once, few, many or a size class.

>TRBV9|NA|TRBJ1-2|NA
CASSPAGGYGYTF
TGTGCCAGCAGCCCGGCGGGGGGGTATGGCTACACCTTC
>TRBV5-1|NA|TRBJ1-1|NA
CASSLQGQGSPWVTEAFF
TGCGCCAGCAGCTTGCAGGGGCAGGGATCTCCGTGGGTCACTGAAGCTTTCTTT
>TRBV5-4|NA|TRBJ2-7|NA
CASSAGQGGYEQYF
TGTGCCAGCAGCGCCGGCCAGGGAGGATACGAGCAGTACTTC
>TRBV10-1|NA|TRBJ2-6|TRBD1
CASTPDRGSGANVLTF
TGCGCCAGCACTCCGGACAGGGGCTCTGGGGCCAACGTCCTGACTTTC
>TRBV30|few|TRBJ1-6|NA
CAWRFDTNSPLHF
TGTGCCTGGAGATTTGACACTAATTCACCCCTCCACTTT
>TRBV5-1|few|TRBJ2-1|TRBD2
CASSPGTIRTYNEQFF
TGCGCCAGCAGCCCGGGGACTATCAGGACCTACAATGAGCAGTTCTTC
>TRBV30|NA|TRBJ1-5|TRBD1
CAWSTGEDQPQHF
TGTGCCTGGAGTACAGGGGAGGATCAGCCCCAGCATTTT
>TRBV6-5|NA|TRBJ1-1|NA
CASSWGGSITEAFF
TGTGCCAGCTCCTGGGGGGGTTCGATCACTGAAGCTTTCTTT
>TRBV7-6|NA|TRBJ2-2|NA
CASSHESGFNTGELFF
TGTGCCAGCAGCCATGAATCCGGGTTTAACACCGGGGAGCTGTTTTTT
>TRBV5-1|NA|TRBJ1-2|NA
CASSLEGQNYGYTF
TGCGCCAGCAGCTTAGAAGGACAAAACTATGGCTACACCTTC
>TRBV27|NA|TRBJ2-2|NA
CASSQAGLTGELFF
TGTGCCAGCAGTCAAGCAGGCCTCACCGGGGAGCTGTTTTTT
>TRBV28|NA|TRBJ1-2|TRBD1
CASSPFLGYRGTYGYTF
TGTGCCAGCAGTCCCTTCTTAGGGTACAGGGGAACCTATGGCTACACCTTC
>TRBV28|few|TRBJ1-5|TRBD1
CASSSGGGNQPQHF
TGTGCCAGCAGTTCAGGGGGTGGCAATCAGCCCCAGCATTTT
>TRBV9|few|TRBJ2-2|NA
CASSVGAASANTGELFF
TGTGCCAGCAGCGTAGGGGCAGCTAGCGCTAACACCGGGGAGCTGTTTTTT
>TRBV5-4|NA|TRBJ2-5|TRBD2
CASSLQAGVGQETQYF
TGTGCCAGCAGCTTGCAGGCGGGAGTGGGTCAAGAGACCCAGTACTTC
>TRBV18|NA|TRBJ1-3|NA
CASSPEQVVSGNTIYF
TGTGCCAGCTCACCAGAACAGGTTGTCTCTGGAAACACCATATATTTT
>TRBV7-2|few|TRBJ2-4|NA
CASSVDRGNIQYF
TGTGCCAGCAGCGTCGACCGGGGGAACATTCAGTACTTC
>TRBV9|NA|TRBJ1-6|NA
CASSVGQAGSPLHF
TGTGCCAGCAGCGTAGGTCAGGCCGGCTCACCCCTCCACTTT
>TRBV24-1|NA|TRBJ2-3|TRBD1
CATSDSTTGGPDTQYF
TGTGCCACCAGTGATTCCACGACAGGGGGCCCAGATACGCAGTATTTT
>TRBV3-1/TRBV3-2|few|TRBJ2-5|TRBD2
CASSQGQRGGSETQYF
TGTGCCAGCAGCCAAGGTCAGCGGGGGGGCTCGGAGACCCAGTACTTC
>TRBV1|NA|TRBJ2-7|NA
CTSSQEVPPRGSYEQYF
TGCACCAGCAGCCAAGAAGTGCCCCCCAGGGGCTCCTACGAGCAGTACTTC
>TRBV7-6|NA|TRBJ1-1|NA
CASSFLRDTEAFF
TGTGCCAGCAGCTTCCTCAGGGACACTGAAGCTTTCTTT
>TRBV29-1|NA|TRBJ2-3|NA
CSVEMNSDTQYF
TGCAGCGTTGAAATGAATAGTGATACGCAGTATTTT
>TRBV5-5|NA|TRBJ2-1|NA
CASSRSVASGEQFF
TGTGCCAGCAGCAGATCGGTAGCATCAGGGGAGCAGTTCTTC
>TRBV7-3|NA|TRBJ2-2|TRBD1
CASSLDRGTGELFF
TGTGCCAGCAGCTTGGACAGGGGAACCGGGGAGCTGTTTTTT
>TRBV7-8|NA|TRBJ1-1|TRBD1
CASSLVGQGPNTEAFF
TGTGCCAGCAGCTTAGTGGGACAGGGGCCGAACACTGAAGCTTTCTTT
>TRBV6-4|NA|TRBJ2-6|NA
CASSDNGGSGANVLTF
TGTGCCAGCAGTGACAACGGGGGCTCTGGGGCCAACGTCCTGACTTTC
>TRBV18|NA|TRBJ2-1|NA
CASSPSSAGINEQFF
TGTGCCAGCTCACCTTCATCGGCGGGAATCAATGAGCAGTTCTTC
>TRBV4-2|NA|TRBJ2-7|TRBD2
CASSQEREILYEQYF
TGTGCCAGCAGCCAAGAGCGGGAGATTCTCTACGAGCAGTACTTC
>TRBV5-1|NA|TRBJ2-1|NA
CASSSRTVNEQFF
TGCGCCAGCAGCTCAAGGACAGTCAATGAGCAGTTCTTC
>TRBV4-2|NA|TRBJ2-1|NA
CASSRQDDEQFF
TGTGCCAGCAGCCGACAGGACGATGAGCAGTTCTTC